This T cell receptor (beta chain) emerged from a study of blood T cell repertoires in COVID-19. Sequencing was performed with immunoSEQ multiplex PCR; in TCRdb, only in-frame clones are kept and a portion is missing. This sample has 290,000 or so clones, with roughly 87% found just once. This TCR came from a man aged 18 to 29 with active or convalescent COVID-19. Material for sequencing was peripheral blood.

CDR3 sequence: CASSPRMGRYNSPLHF. CDR3 coding DNA: TGTGCCAGCAGCCCCAGGATGGGCCGTTATAATTCACCCCTCCACTTT. The chain has TRBV7-8 and TRBJ1-6; D is undetermined. The germline CDR1 and CDR2 sequences are SGHVS and FQNEAQ. V was cut by 5 bases and J by 4 bases, with 15 bases left in between. The CDR3 spans 16 residues.